Below, one T cell receptor (beta chain) is given with its context. Its cognate antigen is unknown. The CDR3 has 16 residues. J gave up 1 base and V 4 bases, and 8 bases lay outside the gene matches. CDR1 SGDLS and CDR2 YYNGEE come from the germline V gene. This sample is part of a study of CD8 T cells in Susac syndrome. Background on the study: Among the sequenced Susac syndrome patients, five or six had active disease while fewer than 10 were in remission.

Random hexamers primed reverse transcription of about 0.5 to 1 ug RNA. Amplification of TCR beta CDR3 spanned 54 Vbeta and 13 Jbeta via immunoSEQ multiplex PCR. TCRdb ran MiXCR on the immunoSEQ multiplex PCR reads and lists one entry per CDR3 protein. The table includes about 120,000 distinct CDR3 sequences, about 93% detected once. TEMRA cells were FACS-enriched and CD8+ and CD4+ T cells negatively isolated. General observations from the study: In TEMRA cells and active patients, CD8+ clonal expansion in Susac reached its peak.

The specimen was CD8+ T cells from PBMCs. This TCR was sampled from a human donor with Susac syndrome. The chain couples TRBV9 to TRBJ2-3; 8 bases are a match to TRBD1. DNA of the CDR3: TGTGCCAGCAGCCCCGGGACAGGAACCCGCACAGATACGCAGTATTTT. Translating it yields CASSPGTGTRTDTQYF.